The 25 T cell receptor beta chains in this list originate from one sample, sequenced in a study of shared clonotypes between healthy human individuals. The naive CD8 fraction comprised CD45RO-negative cells positively selected for CCR7 and excluded terminally differentiated effector memory CD45RA+ cells. The data were produced by immunoSEQ multiplex PCR, yet TCRdb's version contains in-frame clones alone and is incomplete. The top ten hold about 1.1% of the sample, which has some 2 million clones, less than 95% seen once. Sequenced input: naive CD8+ T cells sorted from blood. Receptor source: a man younger than 35 in good health.

The rearrangement links TRBV5-1 to TRBJ2-7; TRBD2 matches 12 bases. Germline CDR1 SGHRS, CDR2 YFSETQ. There are 18 residues in the CDR3. Losses at the gene ends were 0 bases for V and 0 bases for J; bases not matched to a gene: 7. CDR3 coding DNA: TGCGCCAGCAGCTTGGCACTAGCGGGAGGCTTCAGCTCCTACGAGCAGTACTTC. The encoded protein is CASSLALAGGFSSYEQYF. The whole variable domain, filled in from reference TRBV5-1 and TRBJ2-7, reads KAGVTQTPRYLIKTRGQQVTLSCSPISGHRSVSWYQQTPGQGLQFLFEYFSETQRNKGNFPGRFSGRQFSNSRSEMNVSTLELGDSALYLCASSLALAGGFSSYEQYFGPGTRLTVT.

This sequence joins TRBV6-6 and TRBJ2-7, with TRBD2 identical over 10 bases. The trim removed 0 bases at V and 7 bases at J, leaving 9 bases unmatched. Germline CDR1 and CDR2: MNHNY and SVGAGI (reference sequence). This CDR3 has 16 residues. The CDR3 loop reads CASSYSGTSDLLEQYF. Here the CDR3 DNA reads TGTGCCAGCAGTTACTCCGGGACTAGCGACCTCTTGGAGCAGTACTTC.

V and J are TRBV4-1 and TRBJ1-1, with a weak D call TRBD1 (5 bases). The CDR3 sequence is 17 residues long. V lost 0 bases, J lost 6 bases, and 20 bases lay in between. Germline CDR1 and CDR2: MGHRA and YSYEKL. CDR3 residues: CASSQEPLGGEDSEAFF. For the CDR3, the DNA is TGCGCCAGCAGCCAAGAACCGCTGGGGGGAGAGGATTCTGAAGCTTTCTTT.

The chain joins TRBV7-2 to TRBJ2-2; possibly TRBD2 for D (5 bases). The germline V gene has CDR1 SGHTA and CDR2 FQGNSA. There are 12 residues in the CDR3. Trimming took off 5 bases at V and 11 bases at J, with 12 bases between the two ends. This CDR3 reads CASSPGGGELFF. CDR3 DNA sequence: TGTGCCAGCAGCCCCGGCGGAGGCGAGCTGTTTTTT.

The chain uses TRBV9 and TRBJ1-3; no clear D. Germline-derived CDR1 and CDR2 are SGDLS and YYNGEE. The CDR3 has 17 residues. V lost 3 bases to trimming and J lost 2 bases, with 18 bases between them. This chain's CDR3 is CASSAQVEDFAGNTIYF. The CDR3 DNA follows: TGTGCCAGCAGCGCCCAGGTTGAGGACTTTGCTGGAAACACCATATATTTT.

The chain joins TRBV7-8 to TRBJ2-7; possibly TRBD2 for D (7 bases). V lost 3 bases to trimming and J lost 4 bases, with 19 bases between them. Germline lookup yields CDR1 SGHVS and CDR2 FQNEAQ. The CDR3 has 16 residues. The CDR3 coding sequence is TGTGCCAGCAGCTTGGCCTTTGTTGGGGGGGCTTACGAGCAGTACTTC. This sequence encodes CASSLAFVGGAYEQYF.

The CDR3 spells CASSTLAGVNEQFF. The CDR3 region has the DNA TGTGCCAGCAGTACGCTAGCGGGGGTTAATGAGCAGTTCTTC. The chain combines TRBV28 with TRBJ2-1; 10 bases align to TRBD2. Losses at the gene ends were 5 bases for V and 7 bases for J; bases not matched to a gene: 5. CDR1 and CDR2 (germline): MDHEN, SYDVKM. The CDR3 totals 14 residues. The variable domain in full, with the rest retrieved from reference TRBV28 and TRBJ2-1, is DVKVTQSSRYLVKRTGEKVFLECVQDMDHENMFWYRQDPGLGLRLIYFSYDVKMKEKGDIPEGYSVSREKKERFSLILESASTNQTSMYLCASSTLAGVNEQFFGPGTRLTVL.

This clone appeared once. Other nucleotide sequences from this sample produce the same CDR3. The chain links TRBV11-2 to TRBJ2-3, with 7 bases identical to TRBD2. The J segment lost 3 bases and the V segment lost 2 bases, leaving 2 bases of the junction unmatched. The germline V gene has CDR1 SGHAT and CDR2 FQNNGV. The CDR3 spans 14 residues. The CDR3 sequence is CASSLPGGTDTQYF. The CDR3 DNA follows: TGTGCCAGCAGCTTACCGGGAGGAACAGATACGCAGTATTTT.

This chain joins TRBV29-1 and TRBJ1-2, with 7 nucleotides matching TRBD1. V gave up 6 bases and J gave up 1 base; unmatched junction bases: 5. Per the germline V gene, CDR1 is SQVTM and CDR2 is ANQGSEA. This CDR3 has 13 amino acids. This chain's CDR3 is CSVLGTVNYGYTF. CDR3 DNA: TGCAGCGTACTTGGGACAGTTAACTATGGCTACACCTTC.

The chain recombines TRBV27 with TRBJ1-1; tentatively, D is TRBD1 (6 bases). There are 16 residues in the CDR3. The V gene lost 5 bases and the J gene lost 0 bases, with 16 bases spanning the gap. Germline V lookup: CDR1 MNHEY, CDR2 SMNVEV (reference sequence). The CDR3 DNA follows: TGTGCCAGCAGTCCATCGAAGGGGGAGATGAACACTGAAGCTTTCTTT. The encoded protein is CASSPSKGEMNTEAFF.

The gene calls are TRBV9 and TRBJ2-3; possibly TRBD2 for D (6 bases). Germline CDR1 and CDR2: SGDLS and YYNGEE. The CDR3 runs 15 residues. V was cut by 0 bases and J by 4 bases, with 12 bases left in between. In nucleotides, the CDR3 is TGTGCCAGCAGCGTAGCTTGGAGGGCCGCAGATACGCAGTATTTT. It codes for CASSVAWRAADTQYF. Drawing the rest from reference TRBV9 and TRBJ2-3, the complete variable domain is DSGVTQTPKHLITATGQRVTLRCSPRSGDLSVYWYQQSLDQGLQFLIQYYNGEERAKGNILERFSAQQFPDLHSELNLSSLELGDSALYFCASSVAWRAADTQYFGPGTRLTVL.

This clone appeared a single time. The chain recombines TRBV7-9 with TRBJ1-2, with 9 bases aligning to TRBD1. The germline V gene has CDR1 SEHNR and CDR2 FQNEAQ (reference sequence). After removal of 4 bases from V and 3 bases from J, the junction contained 12 bases not matched to a gene. The CDR3 length is 17 residues. Written as DNA, the CDR3 is TGTGCCAGCAGCTCTCCCTTAACAGGGGGCGATGACTATGGCTACACCTTC. It encodes CASSSPLTGGDDYGYTF.

This chain connects TRBV5-6 to TRBJ2-5, with D maybe TRBD2 (7 bases). There are 13 residues in the CDR3. Per germline, CDR1 SGHDT and CDR2 YYEEEE. V shed 5 bases and J shed 4 bases, with 12 bases lying between them. The CDR3 sequence: CASSGGGGETQYF. The CDR3 region has the DNA TGTGCCAGCAGTGGGGGGGGCGGAGAGACCCAGTACTTC.

The table lists this clone with a few counts. The sample holds other DNA sequences that translate to the same CDR3. CDR3 region: CASSLLGAYEQYF. DNA for the CDR3: TGTGCCAGCAGTTTATTGGGGGCCTACGAGCAGTACTTC. The V call is TRBV27, the J call TRBJ2-7; D possibly uses TRBD1 or TRBD2 (5 bases each). The CDR3 is made up of 13 amino acids. CDR1 is MNHEY, CDR2 SMNVEV, per germline (reference sequence). The germline V and J ends were trimmed by 1 base and 2 bases, with 6 bases remaining between them.

For this clone: Within the sample, other DNA sequences also encode this same CDR3. The chain carries TRBV28 and TRBJ2-7; D unresolved. The length of the CDR3 is 11 residues. CDR1 is MDHEN and CDR2 is SYDVKM in the germline V gene. Trimming removed 6 bases at V and 2 bases at J, with 5 bases between. In nucleotides, the CDR3 is TGTGCCAGCAGGGATACCTACGAGCAGTACTTC. It encodes CASRDTYEQYF.

The CDR3 DNA follows: TGCGCCAGCAGTGAGTGGTTAGCGGGGGGCAATGAGCAGTTCTTC. This sequence encodes CASSEWLAGGNEQFF. The chain carries TRBV10-2 and TRBJ2-1; the match to TRBD2 covers 10 bases. This CDR3 has 15 amino acids. Germline CDR1 reads WSHSY; CDR2 reads SAAADI. The V segment lost 1 base and the J segment 6 bases; nucleotides outside the gene matches: 3.

This clone was counted a single time. J is TRBJ2-7 and V is TRBV7-9; tentative D call: TRBD1 (6 bases). The CDR3 sequence is 14 residues long. Trimming stripped 5 bases from V and 6 bases from J, with 17 bases between. Germline CDR1 is SEHNR and CDR2 is FQNEAQ (reference sequence). The chain's CDR3 is CASSISTGLGEQYF. For the CDR3, the DNA is TGTGCCAGCAGCATATCCACAGGGTTGGGCGAGCAGTACTTC.

The rearrangement uses TRBV28 and TRBJ2-3; perhaps TRBD2 as D (5 bases). Trimming left V 6 bases short and J 2 bases short, with 21 bases between. CDR3 length: 17 residues. In germline, CDR1 is MDHEN, CDR2 SYDVKM. CDR3 sequence reads: CASSSSPLPIYTDTQYF. The DNA for the CDR3 is TGTGCCAGCAGCTCTAGCCCACTCCCAATTTACACAGATACGCAGTATTTT.

The rearrangement links TRBV19 to TRBJ2-5; no reliable D call. The CDR3 is 15 amino acids. The V gene lost 1 base and the J gene lost 4 bases, with 13 bases spanning the gap. The germline CDR1 and CDR2 sequences are LNHDA and SQIVND (reference sequence). The DNA of the CDR3 is TGTGCCAGTAGTATAGTAGGAAATAGCCGAGAGACCCAGTACTTC. As protein: CASSIVGNSRETQYF. Complete variable domain (other parts from reference TRBV19 and TRBJ2-5): DGGITQSPKYLFRKEGQNVTLSCEQNLNHDAMYWYRQDPGQGLRLIYYSQIVNDFQKGDIAEGYSVSREKKESFPLTVTSAQKNPTAFYLCASSIVGNSRETQYFGPGTRLLVL.

J is TRBJ2-7 and V is TRBV6-5; either TRBD1 or TRBD2 may supply D (7 bases each). In germline, CDR1 is MNHEY, CDR2 SVGAGI. The length of the CDR3 is 16 residues. V gave up 1 base and J gave up 0 bases, with 13 bases separating them. In nucleotides, the CDR3 is TGTGCCAGCAGTTACTGGCCCAGGGGGGGCTCCTACGAGCAGTACTTC. This gives the protein CASSYWPRGGSYEQYF.

The CDR3 reads CASSLGTGLNTEAFF. CDR3 bases: TGTGCCAGCAGCTTAGGGACAGGGTTGAACACTGAAGCTTTCTTT. This chain uses TRBV7-2 with TRBJ1-1; 8 nucleotides agree with TRBD1. J was trimmed by 0 bases and V by 1 base; bases with no gene match: 1. The CDR3 contains 15 residues. Germline-derived CDR1 and CDR2 are SGHTA and FQGNSA. The whole variable domain, remainder taken from reference TRBV7-2 and TRBJ1-1, is GAGVSQSPSNKVTEKGKDVELRCDPISGHTALYWYRQSLGQGLEFLIYFQGNSAPDKSGLPSDRFSAERTGGSVSTLTIQRTQQEDSAVYLCASSLGTGLNTEAFFGQGTRLTVV.

The rearrangement links TRBV10-1 to TRBJ2-7, with TRBD1 as a possible D gene (5 bases). Looked up from germline, CDR1 is WNHNN and CDR2 is SYGVQD (reference sequence). V was clipped by 2 bases and J by 4 bases, with 18 bases between them. This CDR3 is built from 16 residues. In nucleotides, the CDR3 is TGCGCCAGCAGTGAGCACCAGGGTGGTATGCGGTACGAGCAGTACTTC. Translation: CASSEHQGGMRYEQYF.

The gene calls are TRBV19 and TRBJ2-7, with 7 bases fitting TRBD1. The CDR3 consists of 15 residues. Germline V gene sequence: CDR1 LNHDA, CDR2 SQIVND (reference sequence). J was trimmed by 3 bases and V by 0 bases; bases with no gene match: 5. The DNA for the CDR3 is TGTGCCAGTAGTATAGATACCGACAGGGTCTACGAGCAGTACTTC. Encoded protein: CASSIDTDRVYEQYF.

J is TRBJ2-1 and V is TRBV6-6, with 7 bases that match TRBD2. Germline CDR1 and CDR2: MNHNY and SVGAGI (reference sequence). Trimming cost V 5 bases and J 1 base; bases outside gene matches: 8. The CDR3 runs to 16 residues. CDR3 in amino acids: CASSTIHGGSYNEQFF. The DNA of the CDR3 is TGTGCCAGCAGTACCATTCACGGGGGGTCCTACAATGAGCAGTTCTTC.

V gene TRBV9 combines with J gene TRBJ2-1; the D is unclear. The V end lost 0 bases, the J end lost 13 bases, and 11 bases lay between the germline ends. The CDR3 consists of 12 residues. Germline V gene lookup returns CDR1 SGDLS and CDR2 YYNGEE. CDR3 sequence reads: CASSVEPGKQFF. The CDR3, as DNA: TGTGCCAGCAGCGTAGAGCCAGGCAAACAGTTCTTC.